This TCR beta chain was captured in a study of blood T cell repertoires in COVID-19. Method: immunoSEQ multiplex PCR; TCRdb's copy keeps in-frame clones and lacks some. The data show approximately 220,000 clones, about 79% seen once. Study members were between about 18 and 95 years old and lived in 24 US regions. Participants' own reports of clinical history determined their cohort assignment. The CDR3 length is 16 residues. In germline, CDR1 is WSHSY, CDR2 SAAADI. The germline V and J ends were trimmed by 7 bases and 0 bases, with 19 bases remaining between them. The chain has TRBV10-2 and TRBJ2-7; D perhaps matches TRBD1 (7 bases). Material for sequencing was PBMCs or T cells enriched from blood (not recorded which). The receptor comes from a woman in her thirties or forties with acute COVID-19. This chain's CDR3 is CASTRGMGGSSYEQYF. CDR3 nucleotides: TGCGCCAGCACCAGGGGGATGGGGGGCAGCTCCTACGAGCAGTACTTC.